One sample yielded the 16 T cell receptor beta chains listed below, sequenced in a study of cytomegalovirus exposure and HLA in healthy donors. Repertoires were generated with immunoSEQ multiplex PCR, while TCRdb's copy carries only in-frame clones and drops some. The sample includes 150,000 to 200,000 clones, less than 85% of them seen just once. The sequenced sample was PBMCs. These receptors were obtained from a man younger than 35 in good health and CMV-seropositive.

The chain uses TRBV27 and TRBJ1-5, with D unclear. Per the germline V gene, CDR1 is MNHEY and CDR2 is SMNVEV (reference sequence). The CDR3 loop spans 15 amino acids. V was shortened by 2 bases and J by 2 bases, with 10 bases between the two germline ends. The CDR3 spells CASSLRREGNQPQHF. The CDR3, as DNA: TGTGCCAGCAGTTTAAGGAGGGAAGGCAATCAGCCCCAGCATTTT.

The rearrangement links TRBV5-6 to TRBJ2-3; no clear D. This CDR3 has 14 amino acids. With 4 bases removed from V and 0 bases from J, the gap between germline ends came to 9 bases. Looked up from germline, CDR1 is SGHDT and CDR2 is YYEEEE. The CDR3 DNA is TGTGCCAGCAGCACGCTGCGAAGCACAGATACGCAGTATTTT. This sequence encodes CASSTLRSTDTQYF.

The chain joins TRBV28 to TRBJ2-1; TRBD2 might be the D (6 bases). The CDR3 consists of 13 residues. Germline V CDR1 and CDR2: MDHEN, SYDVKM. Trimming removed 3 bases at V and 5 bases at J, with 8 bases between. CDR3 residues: CASSFGGNNEQFF. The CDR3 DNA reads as TGTGCCAGCAGTTTCGGCGGGAACAATGAGCAGTTCTTC.

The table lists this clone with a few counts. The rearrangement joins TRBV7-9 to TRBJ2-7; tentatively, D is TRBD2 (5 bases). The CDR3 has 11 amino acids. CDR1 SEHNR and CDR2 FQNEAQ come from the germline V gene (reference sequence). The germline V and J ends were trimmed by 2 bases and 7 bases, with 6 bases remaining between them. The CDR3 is CASSLTGEQYF. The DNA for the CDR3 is TGTGCCAGCAGCTTAACGGGGGAGCAGTACTTC.

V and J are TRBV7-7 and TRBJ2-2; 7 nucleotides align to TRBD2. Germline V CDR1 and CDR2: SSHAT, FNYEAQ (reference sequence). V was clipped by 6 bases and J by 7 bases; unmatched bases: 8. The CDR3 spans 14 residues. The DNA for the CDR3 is TGTGCCAGCAGGTCGGGACTAAGCTTCGGGGAGCTGTTTTTT. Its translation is CASRSGLSFGELFF.

DNA of the CDR3: TGTGCCAGCCTCCGGGACAGAGGCACTGAAGCTTTCTTT. This translates into CASLRDRGTEAFF. The chain has TRBV28 and TRBJ1-1, with 7 bases fitting TRBD1. V was clipped by 8 bases and J by 4 bases; unmatched bases: 7. The CDR3 runs 13 residues. The germline CDR1 and CDR2 sequences are MDHEN and SYDVKM.

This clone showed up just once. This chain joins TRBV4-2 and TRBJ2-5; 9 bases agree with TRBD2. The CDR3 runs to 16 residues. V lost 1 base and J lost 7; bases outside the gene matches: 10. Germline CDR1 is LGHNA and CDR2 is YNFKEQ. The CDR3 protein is CASSQGAGGVEGTQYF. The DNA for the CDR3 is TGTGCCAGCAGCCAAGGAGCGGGAGGAGTGGAGGGGACCCAGTACTTC.

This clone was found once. This CDR3 reads CASSDSRTGTGELFF. DNA for the CDR3: TGCGCCAGCAGTGATAGTCGGACAGGGACCGGGGAGCTGTTTTTT. This chain connects TRBV10-2 to TRBJ2-2; 8 nucleotides match TRBD1. V trimming: 3 bases; J trimming: 5 bases; junction bases outside the gene matches: 5. This CDR3 region has 15 residues. Germline CDR1 reads WSHSY; CDR2 reads SAAADI.

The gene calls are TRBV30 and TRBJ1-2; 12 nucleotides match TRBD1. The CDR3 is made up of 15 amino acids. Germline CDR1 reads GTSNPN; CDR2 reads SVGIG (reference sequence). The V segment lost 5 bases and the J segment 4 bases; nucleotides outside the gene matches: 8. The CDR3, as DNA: TGTGCCTGGGAGGGGACAGGGGGCGCAGGCTATGGCTACACCTTC. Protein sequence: CAWEGTGGAGYGYTF.

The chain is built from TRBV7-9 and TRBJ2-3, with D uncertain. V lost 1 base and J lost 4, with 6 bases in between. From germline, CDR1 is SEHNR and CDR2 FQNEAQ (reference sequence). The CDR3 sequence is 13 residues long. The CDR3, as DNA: TGTGCCAGCAGCTTAGGTCAGGCAGATACGCAGTATTTT. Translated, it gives CASSLGQADTQYF. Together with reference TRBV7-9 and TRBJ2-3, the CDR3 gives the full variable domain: DTGVSQNPRHKITKRGQNVTFRCDPISEHNRLYWYRQTLGQGPEFLTYFQNEAQLEKSRLLSDRFSAERPKGSFSTLEIQRTEQGDSAMYLCASSLGQADTQYFGPGTRLTVL.

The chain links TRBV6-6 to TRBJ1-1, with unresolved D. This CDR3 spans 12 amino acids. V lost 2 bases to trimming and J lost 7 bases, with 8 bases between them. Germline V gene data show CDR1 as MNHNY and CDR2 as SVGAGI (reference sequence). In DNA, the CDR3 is TGTGCCAGCAGTTACCTCCGAGATGAAGCTTTCTTT. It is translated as CASSYLRDEAFF.

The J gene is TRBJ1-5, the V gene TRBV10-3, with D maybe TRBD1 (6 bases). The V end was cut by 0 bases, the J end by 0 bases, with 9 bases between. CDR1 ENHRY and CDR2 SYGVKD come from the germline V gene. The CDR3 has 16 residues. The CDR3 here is CAISESGHFSNQPQHF. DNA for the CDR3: TGTGCCATCAGTGAGTCGGGACACTTTAGCAATCAGCCCCAGCATTTT.

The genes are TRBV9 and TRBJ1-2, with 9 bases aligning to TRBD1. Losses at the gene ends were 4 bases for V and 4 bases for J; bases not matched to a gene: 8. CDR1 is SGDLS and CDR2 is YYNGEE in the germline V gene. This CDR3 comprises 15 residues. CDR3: CASSTRTGAPYGYTF. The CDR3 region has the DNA TGTGCCAGCAGCACCCGGACAGGGGCTCCCTATGGCTACACCTTC.

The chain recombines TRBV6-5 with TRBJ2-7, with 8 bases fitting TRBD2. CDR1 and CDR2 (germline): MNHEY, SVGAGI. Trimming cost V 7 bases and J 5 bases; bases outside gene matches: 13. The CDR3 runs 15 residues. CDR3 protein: CASTPIAGGGNEQYF. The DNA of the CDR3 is TGTGCCAGCACCCCCATTGCGGGGGGCGGGAACGAGCAGTACTTC.

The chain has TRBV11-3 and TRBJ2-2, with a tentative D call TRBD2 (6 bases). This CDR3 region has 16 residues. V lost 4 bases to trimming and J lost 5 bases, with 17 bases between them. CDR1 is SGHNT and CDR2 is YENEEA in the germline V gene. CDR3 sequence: CASSSYSGLGTGELFF. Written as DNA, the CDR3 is TGTGCCAGCAGCTCGTACTCGGGACTGGGTACCGGGGAGCTGTTTTTT.

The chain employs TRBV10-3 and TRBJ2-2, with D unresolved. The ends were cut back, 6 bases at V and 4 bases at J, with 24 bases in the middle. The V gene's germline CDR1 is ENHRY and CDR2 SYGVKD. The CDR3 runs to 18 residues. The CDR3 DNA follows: TGTGCCATCAGAATATCTGCTGACACAAGTACAATCACCGGGGAGCTGTTTTTT. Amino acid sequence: CAIRISADTSTITGELFF.